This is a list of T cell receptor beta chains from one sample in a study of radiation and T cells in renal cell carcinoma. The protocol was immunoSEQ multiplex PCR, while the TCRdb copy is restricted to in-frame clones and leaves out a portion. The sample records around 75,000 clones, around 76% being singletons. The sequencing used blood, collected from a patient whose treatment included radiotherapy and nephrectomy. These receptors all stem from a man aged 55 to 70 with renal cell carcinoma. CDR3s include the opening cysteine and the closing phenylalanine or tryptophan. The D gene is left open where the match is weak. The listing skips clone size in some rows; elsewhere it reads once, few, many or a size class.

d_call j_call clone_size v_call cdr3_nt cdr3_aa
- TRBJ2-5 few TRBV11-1 TGTGCCAGCAGCCCTTGGGGGGCAAGGGAGACCCAGTACTTC CASSPWGARETQYF
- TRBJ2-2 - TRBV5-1 TGCGCCAGCAGCTTCCGAGGGAGCGGTGGGACCGGGGAGCTGTTTTTT CASSFRGSGGTGELFF
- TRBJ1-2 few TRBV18 TGTGCCAGCTCACCTCAGACCTATGGCTACACCTTC CASSPQTYGYTF
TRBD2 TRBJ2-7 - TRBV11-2 TGTGCCAGCAGTTGGACTAGCGGGAGGGCTTGGGAGCAGTACTTC CASSWTSGRAWEQYF
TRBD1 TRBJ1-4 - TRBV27 TGTGCCAGCAGGCGACAGGGGTCCCTTGAAAAACTGTTTTTT CASRRQGSLEKLFF
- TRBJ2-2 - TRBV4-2 TGTGCCAGCAGCCAAGATCTGGCGGCGCCCACGAACACCGGGGAGCTGTTTTTT CASSQDLAAPTNTGELFF
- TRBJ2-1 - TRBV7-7 TGTGCCAGCAGCTCAGACAGTAATGAGCAGTTCTTC CASSSDSNEQFF
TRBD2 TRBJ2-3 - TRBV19 TGTGCCAGTAGCGAACTAGCGGGAAGCACAGATACGCAGTATTTT CASSELAGSTDTQYF
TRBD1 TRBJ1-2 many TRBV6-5 TGTGCCAGCAGGCGGGACAGGGGAAATGGCTACACCTTC CASRRDRGNGYTF
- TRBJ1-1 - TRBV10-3 TGTGCCATCAGTGAACTCATAGATGCTGACACTGAAGCTTTCTTT CAISELIDADTEAFF
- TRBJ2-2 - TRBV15 TGTGCCACCAGCAGAGTAAGGCAGAACACCGGGGAGCTGTTTTTT CATSRVRQNTGELFF
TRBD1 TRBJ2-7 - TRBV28 TGTGCCAGCAGTTCTCTAAGGACAGGGACCTACGAGCAGTACTTC CASSSLRTGTYEQYF
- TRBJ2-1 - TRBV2 TGTGCCAGCAGCCGGGACGGTTCAAATTACAATGAGCAGTTCTTC CASSRDGSNYNEQFF
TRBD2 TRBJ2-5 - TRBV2 TGTGCCAGCAGTGAAGAAGGGGAAGAACTAGCGGAGTACCAAGAGACCCAGTACTTC CASSEEGEELAEYQETQYF
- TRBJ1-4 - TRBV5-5 TGTGCCAGCAGCTGGGGCGGGGAAAAACTGTTTTTT CASSWGGEKLFF
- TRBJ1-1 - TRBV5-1 TGCGCCAGCAGCTTGGTACTGGGGGCGAACACTGAAGCTTTCTTT CASSLVLGANTEAFF
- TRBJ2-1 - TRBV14 TGTGCCAGCAGCCAAGGCCCCCCAGAGCAGTTCTTC CASSQGPPEQFF
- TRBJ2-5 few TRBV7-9 TGTGCCAGCAGCACGACTAGCAGGGGCGAGACCCAGTACTTC CASSTTSRGETQYF
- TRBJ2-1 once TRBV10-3 TGTGCCATCAGTGTACCTAGCTCCAATGAGCAGTTCTTC CAISVPSSNEQFF
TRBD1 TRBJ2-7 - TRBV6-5 TGTGCCAGCAGTTACTTCTCCGGGACAGCCTACGAGCAGTACTTC CASSYFSGTAYEQYF
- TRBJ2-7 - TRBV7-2 TGTGCCAGCAGTCCTGGTGGCTCCGCTCTCTACGAGCAGTACTTC CASSPGGSALYEQYF
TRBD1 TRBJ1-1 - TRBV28 TGTGCCAGCAGTTTGCACAGGGGGCGCGGGAACACTGAAGCTTTCTTT CASSLHRGRGNTEAFF
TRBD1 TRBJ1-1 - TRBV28 TGTGCCAGCAGTCGTGGACAGGGGGCGACTGAAGCTTTCTTT CASSRGQGATEAFF
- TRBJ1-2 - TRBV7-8 TGTGCCAGCAGCTTACTGTTAGGGAGCTACACCTTC CASSLLLGSYTF
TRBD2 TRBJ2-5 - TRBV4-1 TGCGCCAGCAGCCAAGCGGACGCGGGAGTGGTCGAGGAGACCCAGTACTTC CASSQADAGVVEETQYF
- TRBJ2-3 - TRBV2 TGTGCCCAAGAGGGGTTCGGCACAGATACGCAGTATTTT CAQEGFGTDTQYF
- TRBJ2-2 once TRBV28 TGTGCCAGCAGCGTCGCCGCGGAACCCCCCGGGGAGCTGTTTTTT CASSVAAEPPGELFF
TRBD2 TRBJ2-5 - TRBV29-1 TGCAGCGTTGAAGAACAAGCGGGAGAGAGTCCCCAGTACTTC CSVEEQAGESPQYF
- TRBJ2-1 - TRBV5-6 TGTGCCAGCAGGCAAAAGTCGAACAATGAGCAGTTCTTC CASRQKSNNEQFF
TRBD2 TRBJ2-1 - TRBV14 TGTGCCAGCAGCCAAGGAGTGGGGGGGGACAATGAGCAGTTCTTC CASSQGVGGDNEQFF